This record concerns one T cell receptor beta chain sequence. The target antigen is unknown. The same CDR3 can be traced to other DNA sequences in this sample. Produced via immunoSEQ multiplex PCR; TCRdb's table is partial and in-frame only. The sample lists around 150,000 clones, roughly nine tenths seen once, with about 0.64% in the top ten. The CDR3 runs 14 residues. With V trimmed by 4 bases and J by 2 bases, 4 bases remained unmatched. Germline assignment: CDR1 MNHEY and CDR2 SVGAGI. This record comes from a study of cytomegalovirus exposure and HLA in healthy donors. Study at large: It was reported in a later analysis that the same platform had been used for the 120 or so validation repertoires as for the 550 to 700 first-cohort repertoires.

Findings of the study overall: Cytomegalovirus-associated TCR beta chains were listed, numbering 164.

The receptor's source is a man between 18 and 29 years old in good health and CMV-seronegative. The rearrangement uses TRBV6-5 and TRBJ1-2; TRBD1 matches at 7 bases. Sequenced sample: PBMCs. CDR3 sequence: CASSSQGVNYGYTF. DNA for the CDR3: TGTGCCAGCAGTTCCCAGGGGGTCAACTATGGCTACACCTTC.